A selection of T cell receptor beta chains follows, all from one sample in a study of T cells after yellow fever vaccination. Each CDR3 protein gets one entry after TCRdb re-called the 5' RACE reads with MiXCR. This sample has under 300,000 distinct CDR3 sequences, with 6.9% found just once. The sequencing here drew on CD4+ T cells sorted from PBMCs, taken 15 days after the yellow fever booster vaccination. The receptor set was obtained from a man aged 30-40 years who received the YFV17D yellow fever vaccine. The CDR3 runs from the conserved cysteine through the conserved F or W. A D gene is named only where the DNA matches it firmly. Size is stated for part of the rows, as once, few or many counts, or as a class when the clone is expanded.

V gene	D gene	clone size	J gene	CDR3 DNA	CDR3 protein
TRBV12-3/TRBV12-4	.	.	TRBJ1-5	TGTGCCAGCAGTTTGAAGGAAGGGAATCAGCCCCAGCATTTT	CASSLKEGNQPQHF
TRBV15	.	many	TRBJ1-1	TGTGCCACCAGCAGAGATTTGGACGCCCAACTCGGAGCTTTCTTT	CATSRDLDAQLGAFF
TRBV7-8	.	many	TRBJ2-7	TGTGCCAGCAGCTTTTCCAGCCGAAATTACGAGCAGTACTTC	CASSFSSRNYEQYF
TRBV5-5	.	.	TRBJ1-2	TGTGCCAGCAGCTTGTTTGCAGGGGACACCTATGGCTACACCTTC	CASSLFAGDTYGYTF
TRBV10-3	TRBD1	.	TRBJ1-2	TGTGCCATCCGCGGACAGGGGAATAATGCGGACACCTTC	CAIRGQGNNADTF
TRBV5-1	.	few	TRBJ2-1	TGCGCCAGCAGCAACCGGGACCCCGAGAATGAGCAGTTCTTC	CASSNRDPENEQFF
TRBV12-3/TRBV12-4	.	few	TRBJ1-2	TGTGCCAGCAGCCGTCGTGCCGGACTCGAAGGTGGCTACACCTTC	CASSRRAGLEGGYTF
TRBV20-1	.	.	TRBJ2-3	TGCAGTACCCGACTAGGTGGAGATACGCAGTATTTT	CSTRLGGDTQYF
TRBV5-6	.	few	TRBJ2-4	TGTGCCAGCAGCTTCCCAGGGGACAAAAACATTCAGTACTTC	CASSFPGDKNIQYF
TRBV7-2	.	many	TRBJ2-2	TGTGCCAGCAGCTTCACACTTAACACCGGGGAGCTGTTTTTT	CASSFTLNTGELFF
TRBV6-5	.	.	TRBJ1-5	TGTGCCAGCAGTTACTCCCCTCGGGGGGCCGGGCAGCCCCAGCATTTT	CASSYSPRGAGQPQHF
TRBV5-4	TRBD2	few	TRBJ2-3	TGTGCCAGCACCCGGACTAGCGGGAGTTTGGATACGCAGTATTTT	CASTRTSGSLDTQYF
TRBV15	TRBD1	few	TRBJ1-1	TGTGCCACCGGACCAGGGGGCCGAACTGAAGCTTTCTTT	CATGPGGRTEAFF
TRBV6-2/TRBV6-3	TRBD2	few	TRBJ2-1	TGTGCCAGCACCTCCCGAGGGACTAGCGGACCGCCAATGAATGAGCAGTTCTTC	CASTSRGTSGPPMNEQFF
TRBV28	.	few	TRBJ2-7	TGTGCCAGCAGTTTATGGGTGGGGGGCACCTACGAGCAGTACTTC	CASSLWVGGTYEQYF
TRBV9	TRBD2	few	TRBJ2-2	TGTGCCAGCAGCGGCCGGGACTACCAGACCGGGGAGCTGTTTTTT	CASSGRDYQTGELFF
TRBV5-1	.	few	TRBJ1-5	TGCGCCAGCAGCTTGGCCGGGGCAGGAGACCAGCCCCAGCATTTT	CASSLAGAGDQPQHF
TRBV10-2	.	.	TRBJ2-3	TGCGCCAGCATGGATCTCCCCTCGGCCACAGATACGCAGTATTTT	CASMDLPSATDTQYF
TRBV12-3/TRBV12-4	.	many	TRBJ1-5	TGTGCCAGCAGCCCGGACGGCAATCAGCCCCAGCATTTT	CASSPDGNQPQHF
TRBV7-8	TRBD2	.	TRBJ2-7	TGTGCCAGCAGCTCCGTAGCGGGAGCCTACGAGCAGTACTTC	CASSSVAGAYEQYF
TRBV4-1	TRBD2	many	TRBJ2-4	TGCGCCAGCAGCCATCAAGTCGGCGTTTTCGGCGGGAGTGGGGACAAAAACATTCAGTACTTC	CASSHQVGVFGGSGDKNIQYF
TRBV7-2	.	few	TRBJ2-7	TGTGCCAGCAGCACATCGGGGTACGAGCAGTACTTC	CASSTSGYEQYF
TRBV7-6	.	many	TRBJ2-6	TGTGCCAGCAGCTTAGAAGTGGGGGAACAAACTGGGGCCAACGTCCTGACTTTC	CASSLEVGEQTGANVLTF
TRBV2	.	few	TRBJ1-2	TGTGCCAGCAGATCGCAGGGTGATGGCTACACCTTC	CASRSQGDGYTF
TRBV18	.	few	TRBJ1-4	TGTGCCAGCTCACCGGGCGGAGTTCTTGAAAAACTGTTTTTT	CASSPGGVLEKLFF
TRBV12-3/TRBV12-4	.	many	TRBJ2-4	TGTGCCAGCTCCACGGCGGATATTCAGTACTTC	CASSTADIQYF
TRBV3-1	.	many	TRBJ1-1	TGTGCCAGCAGCCACGGGACGGGCACTGAAGCTTTCTTT	CASSHGTGTEAFF
TRBV7-2	.	.	TRBJ1-5	TGTGCCAGCTCCGACAATTATCAGCCCCAGCATTTT	CASSDNYQPQHF
TRBV6-1	TRBD2	.	TRBJ2-5	TGTGCCAGCAGCAAAACCGGGACTAGGACCCAGTACTTC	CASSKTGTRTQYF
TRBV30	TRBD2	.	TRBJ2-1	TGTGCCTGGAGCCCCCCCCGGACTAGACCCAATGAGCAGTTCTTC	CAWSPPRTRPNEQFF
TRBV20-1	.	.	TRBJ1-5	TGCAGTGCTAGTTACAGGAAAGATCAGCCCCAGCATTTT	CSASYRKDQPQHF
TRBV2	.	many	TRBJ2-1	TGTGCCAGCCAATTAGGCAGCAATGAGCAGTTCTTC	CASQLGSNEQFF
TRBV15	TRBD1	.	TRBJ2-5	TGTGCCACCAGATTAGGAGGACAGGCCTCGGGGGAGACCCAGTACTTC	CATRLGGQASGETQYF
TRBV20-1	TRBD2	few	TRBJ2-7	TGCAGTGCTAGTCAGTCTAGCGGGAGGAGCGAGCAGTACTTC	CSASQSSGRSEQYF
TRBV25-1	TRBD2	few	TRBJ2-6	TGTGCCAGCAGTGATGCGGGGGTCGGGGCCAACGTCCTGACTTTC	CASSDAGVGANVLTF
TRBV29-1	TRBD1	many	TRBJ2-5	TGCAGCGTTGAAGAGACAGGGGGAATCAAGAGTACCCAGTACTTC	CSVEETGGIKSTQYF
TRBV28	.	.	TRBJ1-2	TGTGCCAGCAGTTTAAAAAAGGGGGGCTTGGGTTCTGGCTACACCTTC	CASSLKKGGLGSGYTF
TRBV21-1	.	few	TRBJ1-1	TGTGCCAGCAGCACACTGGGGGGGGCGAACACTGAAGCTTTCTTT	CASSTLGGANTEAFF
TRBV28	.	many	TRBJ2-3	TGTGCGGCGAGAAGCACAGATACGCAGTATTTT	CAARSTDTQYF
TRBV30	.	few	TRBJ2-7	TGTGCCTGGAGTGTACGGGCAGGGTTCCGGACCTACGAGCAGTACTTC	CAWSVRAGFRTYEQYF
TRBV18	.	.	TRBJ1-6	TGTGCCAGCTCACCCGGGTCAAGGGAGAATTCACCCCTCCACTTT	CASSPGSRENSPLHF
TRBV12-3/TRBV12-4	.	.	TRBJ2-2	TGTGCCAGCAGAGTCTCGGGAACCGGGGAGCTGTTTTTT	CASRVSGTGELFF